This T cell receptor (beta chain) is from a study of shared clonotypes between healthy human individuals. Germline CDR1 reads MDHEN; CDR2 reads SYDVKM. Trimming took 3 bases from V and 8 from J, leaving 13 bases between them. This CDR3 contains 13 residues. The protocol was immunoSEQ multiplex PCR, while the TCRdb copy is restricted to in-frame clones and leaves out a portion. This sample has approximately 2,300,000 clones, with roughly 90% found just once. Among the donors, all were Caucasian adults who lived in Nashville, Tennessee. The J gene is TRBJ1-2, the V gene TRBV28, with a weak D call TRBD1 (5 bases). This TCR came from a man aged 18-30 years in good health. Some clones in this sample may be carry-over from other donors' samples. Sequencing input: naive CD4+ T cells from PBMCs. Subset meaning: CD45RA+ positively selected. In DNA form, the CDR3 reads TGTGCCAGCAGTTTGGGGCGGACTAGCGGCTACACCTTC. Translating gives CASSLGRTSGYTF.